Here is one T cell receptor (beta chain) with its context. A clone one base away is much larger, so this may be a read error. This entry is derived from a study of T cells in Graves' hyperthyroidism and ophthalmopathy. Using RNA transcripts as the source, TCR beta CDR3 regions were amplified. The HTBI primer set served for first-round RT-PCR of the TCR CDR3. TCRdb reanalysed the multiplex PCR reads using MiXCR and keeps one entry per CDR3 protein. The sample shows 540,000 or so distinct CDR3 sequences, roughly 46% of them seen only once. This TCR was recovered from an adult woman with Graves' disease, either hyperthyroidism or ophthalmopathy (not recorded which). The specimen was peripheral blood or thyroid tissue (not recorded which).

The CDR3 reads CASSGSGSITGELFF. The CDR3 nucleotides read TGTGCCAGCAGCGGATCTGGGTCTATCACCGGGGAGCTGTTTTTT. The chain recombines TRBV9 with TRBJ2-2; D is uncertain. Germline lookup yields CDR1 SGDLS and CDR2 YYNGEE. This CDR3 has 15 residues. V was pared by 3 bases and J by 4 bases, with 13 bases between.